This is a list of T cell receptor beta chains from one sample in a study of blood T cell repertoires in COVID-19. TCRdb keeps only in-frame clones here, not all; method: immunoSEQ multiplex PCR. The table has about 330,000 clones, about 90% seen once. Input material: PBMCs or T cells enriched from blood (not recorded which). The receptors here all came from a man younger than 40 who had recovered from COVID-19. Both conserved end residues are part of each CDR3. A D gene is named only where the DNA matches it firmly. The listing skips clone size in some rows; elsewhere it reads once, few, many or a size class.

v_call	j_call	d_call	clone_size	cdr3_aa	cdr3_nt
TRBV29-1	TRBJ1-1	TRBD1	.	CSVQGGAQGAFF	TGCAGCGTTCAGGGGGGTGCCCAAGGGGCTTTCTTT
TRBV11-1	TRBJ1-2	TRBD1	.	CASSPQGALNYGYTF	TGTGCCAGCAGCCCGCAGGGGGCTCTTAACTATGGCTACACCTTC
TRBV19	TRBJ2-3	.	.	CASSIQPSTADTQYF	TGTGCCAGTAGTATTCAACCTTCTACGGCAGATACGCAGTATTTT
TRBV18	TRBJ2-2	.	.	CASSPTGEESGELFF	TGTGCCAGCTCACCAACAGGGGAGGAATCCGGGGAGCTGTTTTTT
TRBV5-6	TRBJ2-7	.	.	CASSLRPWQASYEQYF	TGTGCCAGCAGCTTGAGGCCCTGGCAGGCCTCCTACGAGCAGTACTTC
TRBV7-9	TRBJ1-4	.	.	CASTSTANIEKLFF	TGTGCCAGCACATCGACAGCTAACATAGAAAAACTGTTTTTT
TRBV6-5	TRBJ1-5	TRBD1	.	CASSSIDRAYNQPQHF	TGTGCCAGCAGTTCAATAGACAGGGCTTACAATCAGCCCCAGCATTTT
TRBV28	TRBJ1-5	.	.	CATRQGLLSQPQHF	TGTGCTACTCGCCAGGGACTGTTGAGTCAGCCCCAGCATTTT
TRBV5-3	TRBJ1-1	TRBD1	.	CARSQGQGVLNTEAFF	TGTGCCAGAAGCCAGGGACAGGGGGTATTAAACACTGAAGCTTTCTTT
TRBV21-1	TRBJ2-7	.	.	CASSPRGGAYISYEQYF	TGTGCCAGCAGCCCTAGGGGGGGGGCGTATATCTCCTACGAGCAGTACTTC
TRBV5-5	TRBJ1-1	.	.	CASSLGPGRGTEAFF	TGTGCCAGCAGCTTGGGGCCGGGCCGGGGCACTGAAGCTTTCTTT
TRBV28	TRBJ1-2	.	.	CASTAGIGYTF	TGTGCCAGCACGGCAGGGATCGGCTACACCTTC
TRBV7-9	TRBJ2-1	.	.	CASSPLDRQFF	TGTGCCAGCAGCCCCTTGGACAGACAGTTCTTC
TRBV5-4	TRBJ2-3	TRBD2	.	CASSLQLAGGETQYF	TGTGCCAGCAGCTTGCAACTAGCGGGGGGGGAAACGCAGTATTTT
TRBV5-4	TRBJ2-7	TRBD1	.	CASSSDRAYEQYF	TGTGCCAGCAGCTCGGACAGGGCCTACGAGCAGTACTTC
TRBV20-1	TRBJ1-2	TRBD1	.	CSALDRDGYTF	TGCAGTGCTCTGGACAGGGACGGCTACACCTTC
TRBV20-1	TRBJ2-4	.	.	CSASFLGFERAGDIQYF	TGCAGTGCTAGTTTCCTCGGGTTCGAGAGGGCCGGGGACATTCAGTACTTC
TRBV29-1	TRBJ2-7	.	.	CSVEKGGGASSYEQYF	TGCAGCGTTGAAAAAGGTGGCGGGGCGAGCTCCTACGAGCAGTACTTC
TRBV7-2	TRBJ2-7	TRBD2	.	CASSISRSSGGAFSYEQYF	TGTGCCAGCAGCATTAGTCGGTCTAGCGGGGGGGCCTTCTCCTACGAGCAGTACTTC
TRBV18	TRBJ1-1	.	.	CASSPSQGNTEAFF	TGTGCCAGCTCACCCTCACAGGGGAACACTGAAGCTTTCTTT
TRBV6-5	TRBJ2-7	TRBD1	.	CATCSGTGIYEQYF	TGTGCCACCTGTTCCGGGACAGGGATCTACGAGCAGTACTTC
TRBV6-5	TRBJ1-5	TRBD1	few	CASLITGGGQPQHF	TGTGCCAGTCTTATTACAGGGGGCGGTCAGCCCCAGCATTTT
TRBV10-3	TRBJ1-6	.	.	CAIRKRDSISPLHF	TGTGCCATCAGGAAACGGGATTCAATATCACCCCTCCACTTT
TRBV27	TRBJ2-1	.	.	CASSPSVGAKYNEQFF	TGTGCCAGCAGTCCCTCCGTGGGGGCGAAGTACAATGAGCAGTTCTTC
TRBV29-1	TRBJ2-6	.	.	CSARGDTGANVLTF	TGCAGCGCCAGGGGGGACACTGGGGCCAACGTCCTGACTTTC
TRBV4-2	TRBJ2-1	.	once	CASSQKVADSSYNEQFF	TGTGCCAGCAGCCAGAAAGTAGCGGATAGCTCCTACAATGAGCAGTTCTTC
TRBV5-6	TRBJ2-3	.	.	CASSLGAGAPPYSTDTQYF	TGTGCCAGCAGCTTGGGGGCAGGGGCCCCACCTTATTCCACAGATACGCAGTATTTT
TRBV28	TRBJ2-5	TRBD1	.	CASSPQGAETQYF	TGTGCCAGCAGTCCACAGGGGGCTGAGACCCAGTACTTC
TRBV15	TRBJ1-5	.	.	CATSRDFGHNQPQHF	TGTGCCACCAGCAGAGATTTTGGCCACAATCAGCCCCAGCATTTT
TRBV2	TRBJ1-5	TRBD1	.	CASSFGQGVALGNQPQHF	TGTGCCAGCAGTTTTGGACAGGGGGTAGCCTTAGGCAATCAGCCCCAGCATTTT
TRBV30	TRBJ2-7	.	.	CAWSVETATEQYF	TGTGCCTGGAGTGTAGAGACAGCGACCGAGCAGTACTTC
TRBV6-6	TRBJ2-5	TRBD2	.	CASSYPSGWKGETQYF	TGTGCCAGCAGTTACCCTAGCGGCTGGAAGGGGGAGACCCAGTACTTC
TRBV5-1	TRBJ2-5	.	.	CASSLGGGETQYF	TGCGCCAGCAGCTTGGGTGGCGGGGAGACCCAGTACTTC
TRBV7-9	TRBJ1-5	TRBD1	.	CASSPLDRANQPQHF	TGTGCCAGCAGCCCCCTGGACAGGGCGAATCAGCCCCAGCATTTT
TRBV28	TRBJ1-2	TRBD1	few	CASSPTGGYGYTF	TGTGCCAGCAGTCCGACAGGGGGCTATGGCTACACCTTC
TRBV3-1/TRBV3-2	TRBJ1-2	TRBD1	.	CASSQSYSTGDGYTF	TGTGCCAGCAGCCAAAGCTACTCGACAGGGGATGGCTACACCTTC
TRBV6-5	TRBJ2-2	TRBD2	.	CASSPRRGSTGELFF	TGTGCCAGCAGTCCGCGGCGGGGGAGCACCGGGGAGCTGTTTTTT
TRBV11-1	TRBJ2-5	.	.	CASSLVAGGETQYF	TGTGCCAGCAGCTTAGTTGCAGGTGGGGAGACCCAGTACTTC
TRBV19	TRBJ1-1	TRBD1	.	CASSIGTGRSTEAFF	TGTGCCAGTAGTATCGGGACAGGGAGAAGTACTGAAGCTTTCTTT
TRBV9	TRBJ1-3	.	.	CASSPRGSGNTIYF	TGTGCCAGCAGCCCTAGGGGTTCTGGAAACACCATATATTTT
TRBV21-1	TRBJ2-2	.	.	CASSKEDRGYTGELFF	TGTGCCAGCAGCAAAGAGGATCGGGGATACACCGGGGAGCTGTTTTTT
TRBV5-1	TRBJ2-3	.	.	CASSWSRDPDTQYF	TGCGCCAGCAGCTGGTCCAGGGATCCAGATACGCAGTATTTT
TRBV5-8	TRBJ2-2	TRBD2	.	CASTPPRRSGGATGELFF	TGTGCCAGCACCCCCCCAAGACGGAGCGGGGGGGCGACCGGGGAGCTGTTTTTT
TRBV18	TRBJ1-1	.	.	CASSPDRTTEAFF	TGTGCCAGCTCGCCTGACAGGACCACTGAAGCTTTCTTT
TRBV6-5	TRBJ1-2	TRBD1	.	CASRPDQGAYGYTF	TGTGCCAGCAGACCCGACCAGGGGGCGTATGGCTACACCTTC
TRBV15	TRBJ1-5	.	.	CATSRAYGGDPYSNQPQHF	TGTGCCACCAGCAGAGCCTACGGGGGGGACCCTTATAGCAATCAGCCCCAGCATTTT
TRBV5-6	TRBJ1-1	.	.	CASSSTDRNTEAFF	TGTGCCAGCAGCTCAACCGACAGGAACACTGAAGCTTTCTTT
TRBV29-1	TRBJ2-3	.	.	CSVGGYPIDTQYF	TGCAGCGTTGGAGGCTACCCGATAGATACGCAGTATTTT
TRBV5-5	TRBJ2-6	.	.	CASSLDRILSGANVLTF	TGTGCCAGCAGCTTGGACAGGATCCTCTCTGGGGCCAACGTCCTGACTTTC
TRBV29-1	TRBJ1-1	TRBD1	.	CSVVRGLNTEAFF	TGCAGCGTTGTCAGGGGGCTGAACACTGAAGCTTTCTTT
TRBV27	TRBJ1-2	.	.	CASGATGFRYGYTF	TGTGCCAGCGGAGCTACAGGGTTTCGGTATGGCTACACCTTC
TRBV5-1	TRBJ2-5	TRBD2	.	CASSHGLAGLQETQYF	TGCGCCAGCAGCCACGGACTAGCGGGGCTCCAAGAGACCCAGTACTTC
TRBV9	TRBJ2-7	TRBD1	few	CASSPRQGGFYEQYF	TGTGCCAGCAGCCCCCGACAGGGGGGGTTCTACGAGCAGTACTTC
TRBV3-1/TRBV3-2	TRBJ2-5	.	.	CASSQELSSWGTQYF	TGTGCCAGCAGCCAAGAACTGTCTAGCTGGGGGACCCAGTACTTC
TRBV6-5	TRBJ2-3	TRBD2	.	CASSGEGLYTQYF	TGTGCCAGCAGCGGGGAGGGACTTTATACGCAGTATTTT
TRBV12-3/TRBV12-4	TRBJ2-1	TRBD1	once	CASSSDRGIEQFF	TGTGCCAGCAGTTCGGACAGGGGAATTGAGCAGTTCTTC
TRBV6-5	TRBJ2-1	.	once	CASSYSGRKNEQFF	TGTGCCAGCAGTTACTCGGGGAGGAAGAATGAGCAGTTCTTC
TRBV10-3	TRBJ2-3	.	.	CAIGGTSTDTQYF	TGTGCCATCGGCGGGACTAGCACAGATACGCAGTATTTT
TRBV4-1	TRBJ1-5	.	once	CASSQDLTYSNQPQHF	TGCGCCAGCAGCCAAGATCTGACTTATAGCAATCAGCCCCAGCATTTT